This TCR beta chain was recovered during a study of T cells in Graves' hyperthyroidism and ophthalmopathy. Study as a whole: Prior to any treatment, at the point of initial diagnosis, peripheral blood was collected.

Germline-derived CDR1 and CDR2 are KGHDR and SFDVKD. V was pared by 2 bases and J by 3 bases, with 9 bases between. The CDR3 length is 14 residues. TCR beta CDR3 region amplification was performed from RNA transcripts. The primer set for the first-round RT-PCR of the TCR CDR3 was HTBI. Each CDR3 protein gets one entry after TCRdb re-called the multiplex PCR reads with MiXCR. The sample carries under 400,000 distinct CDR3 sequences, about 25% recorded once. The sample was blood. The chain links TRBV24-1 to TRBJ1-2; unclear D gene. The origin of this receptor is a man aged 50 to 59 with Graves' hyperthyroidism. The CDR3 is CATSDSASHYGYTF. The CDR3 nucleotides read TGTGCCACCAGTGATTCAGCCAGTCACTATGGCTACACCTTC.